Each of the 5 T cell receptor beta chains below was sequenced from the same sample in a study of lung T cells in sarcoidosis with Löfgren's syndrome. TCRdb called the reads again in MiXCR, with one record for every CDR3 protein. The sample lists about 20,000 distinct CDR3 sequences, roughly 21% occurring once. Sequenced sample: CD4+ T cells from PBMCs. These TCRs come from a human donor with sarcoidosis (Löfgren's syndrome or another form), or a control subject (not recorded which).

This clonotype was counted only a few times. The chain links TRBV5-1 to TRBJ2-7; D is unclear. Germline V gene sequence: CDR1 SGHRS, CDR2 YFSETQ. This CDR3 contains 14 residues. V gave up 1 base and J gave up 0 bases, with 8 bases separating them. This CDR3 is CASSLTDDSYEQYF. The CDR3 DNA sequence: TGCGCCAGCAGCTTGACAGACGACTCCTACGAGCAGTACTTC.

By share of the sample, this clonotype is medium-sized. This chain connects TRBV6-1 to TRBJ2-5; no reliable D call. Germline CDR1 MNHNS, CDR2 SASEGT. CDR3 length: 13 amino acids. Trimming cost V 4 bases and J 3 bases, with 9 bases left between them. For the CDR3, the DNA is TGTGCCAGCAGTGGCACCCGGAAAGAGACCCAGTACTTC. This sequence encodes CASSGTRKETQYF.

A word on this clonotype: A much larger clone is a single base away; this may be a read error. The rearrangement uses TRBV2 and TRBJ2-5; D may be TRBD1 or TRBD2 (5 bases each). Looked up from germline, CDR1 is SNHLY and CDR2 is FYNNEI. V lost 6 bases and J 5 bases, leaving 19 bases between the germline ends. The CDR3 is made up of 15 amino acids. Here the CDR3 DNA reads TGTGCCAGCAGCTTTCTGTGGGGGAGCATGGAGACCCAGTACTTC. It specifies CASSFLWGSMETQYF.

This clonotype is judged medium-sized. The V call is TRBV27, the J call TRBJ1-5, with D unclear. Trimming removed 5 bases from V and 6 bases from J, with 17 bases in between. Looked up from germline, CDR1 is MNHEY and CDR2 is SMNVEV (reference sequence). The CDR3 has 15 residues. CDR3 amino acids: CASSPLFPPGQPQHF. Written as DNA, the CDR3 is TGTGCCAGCAGTCCGCTTTTCCCCCCGGGTCAGCCCCAGCATTTT.

This clonotype appeared many times. The J gene is TRBJ1-2, the V gene TRBV2, with a weak D call TRBD1 (5 bases). CDR3 length: 14 amino acids. CDR1 is SNHLY and CDR2 is FYNNEI in the germline V gene. Trimming removed 4 bases at V and 1 base at J, with 10 bases between. This chain's CDR3 is CASSGRGDNYGYTF. The DNA for the CDR3 is TGTGCCAGCAGTGGCAGAGGGGATAACTATGGCTACACCTTC.